The 17 T cell receptor beta chains in this list originate from one sample, sequenced in a study of T cell responses to AZD1222 COVID-19 vaccine. Here immunoSEQ multiplex PCR was the method, and the copy in TCRdb shows in-frame clones only, minus some. The sample includes about 100,000 clones, 80% to 95% of them seen just once. The source was peripheral blood, collected on day 0 of AZD1222 vaccination. The receptors originated from an adult in good health.

The chain uses TRBV2 and TRBJ1-3, with D possibly being TRBD1 (5 bases). Germline V gene lookup returns CDR1 SNHLY and CDR2 FYNNEI. The V end lost 8 bases, the J end lost 0 bases, and 8 bases lay between the germline ends. The CDR3 has 13 amino acids. The CDR3 reads CASDSNSGNTIYF. In nucleotides, the CDR3 is TGTGCCAGCGACAGCAACTCTGGAAACACCATATATTTT.

This chain joins TRBV5-4 and TRBJ2-5; 8 nucleotides agree with TRBD2. V shed 2 bases and J 5 bases; nucleotides not matched to a gene: 5. Per the germline V gene, CDR1 is SGHNT and CDR2 is YYREEE (reference sequence). The CDR3 consists of 14 residues. CDR3 sequence: CASSLAGAEETQYF. DNA of the CDR3: TGTGCCAGCAGCTTAGCGGGGGCGGAGGAGACCCAGTACTTC.

This rearrangement joins TRBV28 to TRBJ2-7, with 9 nucleotides matching TRBD1. The CDR3 runs to 13 residues. V shed 5 bases, J shed 2 bases, and the junction held 1 base outside the gene matches. Germline CDR1 MDHEN, CDR2 SYDVKM. CDR3 coding DNA: TGTGCCAGCAGTAGACAGGGGGCCTACGAGCAGTACTTC. Translation: CASSRQGAYEQYF.

This rearrangement joins TRBV2 to TRBJ1-1, with D possibly matching TRBD1 (5 bases). Germline CDR1 and CDR2: SNHLY and FYNNEI. This CDR3 spans 14 amino acids. V was shortened by 6 bases and J by 1 base, with 12 bases between the two germline ends. As DNA, the CDR3 is TGTGCCAGCAGACCCGACAGTCCGAACACTGAAGCTTTCTTT. This sequence encodes CASRPDSPNTEAFF.

The CDR3: CASSPYRDRGGEQYF. In DNA, the CDR3 is TGTGCCAGCAGCCCATACCGGGACAGGGGCGGCGAGCAGTACTTC. J is TRBJ2-7 and V is TRBV7-9; 10 bases fit TRBD1. The V gene end was trimmed by 5 bases and the J gene end by 6 bases; junction bases not matched to a gene: 10. The CDR3 covers 15 residues. CDR1 and CDR2 from the germline V gene are SEHNR and FQNEAQ (reference sequence). Looking up the rest from reference TRBV7-9 and TRBJ2-7 gives the full variable domain: DTGVSQNPRHKITKRGQNVTFRCDPISEHNRLYWYRQTLGQGPEFLTYFQNEAQLEKSRLLSDRFSAERPKGSFSTLEIQRTEQGDSAMYLCASSPYRDRGGEQYFGPGTRLTVT.

This clone was detected once. The chain carries TRBV30 and TRBJ2-4, with D uncertain. The ends were cut back, 3 bases at V and 5 bases at J, with 14 bases in the middle. Germline values: CDR1 GTSNPN, CDR2 SVGIG (reference sequence). There are 14 residues in the CDR3. CDR3 sequence: CAWRSGPGENIQYF. CDR3 DNA sequence: TGTGCCTGGAGATCCGGCCCTGGGGAAAACATTCAGTACTTC.

The chain has TRBV21-1 and TRBJ1-2. TRBV21-1 is tagged as a pseudogene. This CDR3 region has 19 residues. CDR3 amino acids: CASIQGGNRRVGNYYGYTF. CDR3 DNA: TGTGCCAGCATCCAGGGAGGGAACAGGCGGGTGGGAAACTACTATGGCTACACCTTC.

V usage is TRBV6-5 and J usage is TRBJ2-5, with TRBD2 matching over 8 bases. V lost 4 bases to trimming and J lost 2 bases; unmatched junction nucleotides: 9. The germline gives CDR1 MNHEY, CDR2 SVGAGI. The CDR3 loop spans 16 amino acids. The CDR3: CASSLGLALPQETQYF. CDR3 DNA: TGTGCCAGCAGTTTAGGACTAGCCTTACCTCAAGAGACCCAGTACTTC.

The V and J genes are TRBV2 and TRBJ2-7; D is unclear. The CDR3 loop spans 11 amino acids. The V end lost 10 bases, the J end lost 0 bases, and 7 bases lay between the germline ends. The germline gives CDR1 SNHLY, CDR2 FYNNEI. The CDR3 reads CATLSSYEQYF. CDR3 DNA sequence: TGTGCCACCCTTAGCTCCTACGAGCAGTACTTC.

The chain combines TRBV2 with TRBJ2-2; no clear D. Germline CDR1 SNHLY, CDR2 FYNNEI. The V end was cut by 7 bases, the J end by 5 bases, with 11 bases between. The CDR3 is made up of 13 amino acids. This CDR3 reads CASNFGPTGELFF. In nucleotides, the CDR3 is TGTGCCAGCAATTTTGGCCCAACCGGGGAGCTGTTTTTT.

The chain employs TRBV9 and TRBJ2-2; 7 nucleotides match TRBD2. Germline CDR1 reads SGDLS; CDR2 reads YYNGEE. V lost 4 bases and J lost 6; bases outside the gene matches: 3. The CDR3 has 13 residues. CDR3 in DNA: TGTGCCAGCAGCCCTGGACTAGCCGGGGAGCTGTTTTTT. Translation gives CASSPGLAGELFF.

The chain recombines TRBV7-3 with TRBJ2-6; weak D call: TRBD1 (5 bases). V was clipped by 6 bases and J by 0 bases, with 15 bases between them. CDR1 is SGHTA, CDR2 FQGTGA, per germline. There are 17 residues in the CDR3. CDR3 residues: CASRSTDTLSGANVLTF. The DNA of the CDR3 is TGTGCCAGCAGGTCGACAGACACCCTCTCTGGGGCCAACGTCCTGACTTTC.

This chain uses TRBV29-1 with TRBJ2-7; 10 positions match TRBD1. Trimming took 3 bases from V and 1 from J; bases not matched to a gene: 3. The CDR3 totals 14 residues. Germline CDR1 reads SQVTM; CDR2 reads ANQGSEA. CDR3 in DNA: TGCAGCGTTGATGGACAGGGGGGATCCTACGAGCAGTACTTC. Protein sequence: CSVDGQGGSYEQYF.

CDR3 nucleotides: TGCGCCAGCAGTGATCGGACTTCCTACGAGCAGTACTTC. This encodes CASSDRTSYEQYF. The chain joins TRBV10-2 to TRBJ2-7, with D maybe TRBD2 (5 bases). Germline V gene lookup returns CDR1 WSHSY and CDR2 SAAADI. This CDR3 has 13 residues. The ends were cut back, 3 bases at V and 1 base at J, with 7 bases in the middle.

This chain uses TRBV18 with TRBJ2-2; 8 bases are shared with TRBD2. The ends lost 4 bases at V and 2 bases at J; junction bases unmatched: 6. Per germline, CDR1 KGHSH and CDR2 LQKENI. The CDR3 runs 16 residues. Here the CDR3 DNA reads TGTGCCAGCTCACTGATGAGCGGGAGTAACACCGGGGAGCTGTTTTTT. It specifies CASSLMSGSNTGELFF.

CDR3 residues: CATSRSGQLNQPQHF. The CDR3 nucleotides are TGTGCCACCAGCAGATCGGGACAGCTCAATCAGCCCCAGCATTTT. This chain connects TRBV15 to TRBJ1-5; 7 bases map to TRBD1. After removal of 2 bases from V and 3 bases from J, the junction contained 4 bases not matched to a gene. Germline V gene sequence: CDR1 LNHNV, CDR2 YYDKDF (reference sequence). CDR3 length: 15 amino acids.

This rearrangement joins TRBV2 to TRBJ2-5; TRBD1 matches at 9 bases. This CDR3 contains 14 residues. V lost 3 bases, J lost 5 bases, and 4 bases stayed unmatched. CDR1 SNHLY and CDR2 FYNNEI come from the germline V gene. CDR3 in DNA: TGTGCCAGCAGTGACGATGGACAGGGGGAGACCCAGTACTTC. This gives the protein CASSDDGQGETQYF.